The text below deals with one TCR beta chain. Its recognized antigen is unknown. No quality values exist for individual bases; no much larger clone is one base distant. The source of the sample is a study of shared clonotypes between healthy human individuals (dated by TCRdb to about 2020). Background for the entire study: The cohort comprised two women and a few men aged 18 to 49 years. For each donor, CD4 naive and CD4 memory were each run on three plates, CD8 naive on two plates, and CD8 memory on one plate. Blood TCR repertoires of 5 or 6 healthy adults were deeply sequenced to estimate repertoire size and the extent of clonotype sharing between individuals. Libraries were prepared and TCR repertoires were sequenced by different laboratories using diverse techniques, in order to increase sequencing depth and limit assay-specific biases. Between about 0.94 and 8.9 billion PBMCs per donor were obtained by leukapheresis. Study-wide conclusions, independent of this receptor: When a handful of donors were compared, the shared fraction of clonotypes was about 5% for naive CD4, around 3.6% for naive CD8, 2.3% for memory CD4, and 0.4% for memory CD8. Sampling was restricted to blood, and TCR repertoires in tissues likely differ from the TCR repertoires found in blood. Even with the large sequencing depth, rarefaction of the sorted-subset datasets indicated that sequencing was incomplete. Pairwise subsampling indicated that sequencing depth was expected to affect the degree of clonotype sharing among donors. Higher generation probabilities were observed for clonotypes shared by all four sorted-subset donors than for non-shared clonotypes. Larger estimated clonotype richness was generally found for naive subsets than for memory subsets. The small number of donors limited the genetic and exposure-history diversity represented.

Donors were healthy HIV-negative adults with no recently reported acute infections or vaccinations. Every donor was a Caucasian adult living in Nashville, Tennessee, USA. CD4+ T cells were enriched through magnetic negative selection, after which naive cells were positively selected on CD45RA and the remaining negative fraction served as the memory subset. Blood was obtained by leukapheresis, after which PBMCs were separated by Ficoll-Histopaque density gradient centrifugation and cryopreserved in liquid nitrogen vapor phase. Purity and quantity of every magnetically sorted T cell population were checked by analytical flow cytometry. Genomic DNA was isolated from each sorted fraction and quantified by UV absorbance on a Nanodrop 2000c. TCR CDR3 regions were amplified from genomic DNA by multiplex PCR using the deep immunoSEQ assay. Extracted genomic DNA from each cell subset was distributed evenly across all wells of several immunoSEQ 96-well plates, and each plate was treated as a replicate. For sorted subsets, each replicate PCR was loaded with 150 to 250 ng genomic DNA, equivalent to about 30,000 T cell genomes. The purified libraries were quantified using a Qubit 3.0 fluorometer, sized with a Bioanalyzer 2100, and then quantified again using the KAPA Library Quantification kit. Every immunoSEQ 96-well plate was sequenced on a dedicated single-read 150-cycle Illumina NextSeq 550 flow cell. From the authors' description of their analysis: Because the immunoSEQ output included only junctional sequences and no quality scores, the filtering could not be the same as the filtering used for full-length reads. Sequences were annotated with PyIR, a Python wrapper for IgBLAST v1.9, using IMGT germline references to assign V/J genes and CDR3. Reads were removed for weak V/J assignments (E-value above 1e-6), missing CDR3, stop codons, out-of-frame junctions, or ambiguous translated residues. A V3J clonotype was defined by an identical inferred V gene, J gene, and CDR3 amino acid sequence. The percentage overlap between two repertoires was calculated by dividing the number of shared unique clonotypes by the size of the smaller repertoire. RTK rarefaction, the Chao1 estimator, and Recon v2.1 estimates of unobserved clonotypes were used to assess repertoire richness. OLGA was used to compute generation probabilities for all TCRbeta clonotypes that the gDNA method yielded from a few donors. TCRdb obtained this table from immuneACCESS and retained in-frame rearrangements with V and J assigned. These tables miss some clones; where compared with another copy, unresolved V genes account for less than half of the shortfall, and the remainder is unexplained. Clonal size and the V and J genes are those of that table, whereas D and trimming came from the DNA. The table for this sample lists around 990,000 clones; roughly 80% of them were counted only once. More than 0.85% of the sample comes from the top ten.

From a lookup of the germline V gene, CDR1 and CDR2 are SGHDT and YYEEEE. The CDR3 measures 13 amino acids from cysteine to phenylalanine. Only the CDR3 part of the read is kept: 39 bases, read in frame from the first base. V lost 0 bases and J lost 9 bases, and the count of bases not matched to a germline gene is 6. The sequencing input was memory CD4+ T cells from PBMCs. Read against the paper, the sample's cell subset or site label means: CD45RA-negative fraction. The sequence came from a man between 18 and 29 years old in good health. Some clones in this sample may be carry-over from other donors' samples. The rearranged chain carries TRBV5-6 and TRBJ2-7, and TRBD1 matches 7 of the central bases. The CDR3 region: CASSLDRGTAQYF. The nucleotide sequence is given as TGTGCCAGCAGCTTGGACAGGGGTACAGCGCAGTACTTC.